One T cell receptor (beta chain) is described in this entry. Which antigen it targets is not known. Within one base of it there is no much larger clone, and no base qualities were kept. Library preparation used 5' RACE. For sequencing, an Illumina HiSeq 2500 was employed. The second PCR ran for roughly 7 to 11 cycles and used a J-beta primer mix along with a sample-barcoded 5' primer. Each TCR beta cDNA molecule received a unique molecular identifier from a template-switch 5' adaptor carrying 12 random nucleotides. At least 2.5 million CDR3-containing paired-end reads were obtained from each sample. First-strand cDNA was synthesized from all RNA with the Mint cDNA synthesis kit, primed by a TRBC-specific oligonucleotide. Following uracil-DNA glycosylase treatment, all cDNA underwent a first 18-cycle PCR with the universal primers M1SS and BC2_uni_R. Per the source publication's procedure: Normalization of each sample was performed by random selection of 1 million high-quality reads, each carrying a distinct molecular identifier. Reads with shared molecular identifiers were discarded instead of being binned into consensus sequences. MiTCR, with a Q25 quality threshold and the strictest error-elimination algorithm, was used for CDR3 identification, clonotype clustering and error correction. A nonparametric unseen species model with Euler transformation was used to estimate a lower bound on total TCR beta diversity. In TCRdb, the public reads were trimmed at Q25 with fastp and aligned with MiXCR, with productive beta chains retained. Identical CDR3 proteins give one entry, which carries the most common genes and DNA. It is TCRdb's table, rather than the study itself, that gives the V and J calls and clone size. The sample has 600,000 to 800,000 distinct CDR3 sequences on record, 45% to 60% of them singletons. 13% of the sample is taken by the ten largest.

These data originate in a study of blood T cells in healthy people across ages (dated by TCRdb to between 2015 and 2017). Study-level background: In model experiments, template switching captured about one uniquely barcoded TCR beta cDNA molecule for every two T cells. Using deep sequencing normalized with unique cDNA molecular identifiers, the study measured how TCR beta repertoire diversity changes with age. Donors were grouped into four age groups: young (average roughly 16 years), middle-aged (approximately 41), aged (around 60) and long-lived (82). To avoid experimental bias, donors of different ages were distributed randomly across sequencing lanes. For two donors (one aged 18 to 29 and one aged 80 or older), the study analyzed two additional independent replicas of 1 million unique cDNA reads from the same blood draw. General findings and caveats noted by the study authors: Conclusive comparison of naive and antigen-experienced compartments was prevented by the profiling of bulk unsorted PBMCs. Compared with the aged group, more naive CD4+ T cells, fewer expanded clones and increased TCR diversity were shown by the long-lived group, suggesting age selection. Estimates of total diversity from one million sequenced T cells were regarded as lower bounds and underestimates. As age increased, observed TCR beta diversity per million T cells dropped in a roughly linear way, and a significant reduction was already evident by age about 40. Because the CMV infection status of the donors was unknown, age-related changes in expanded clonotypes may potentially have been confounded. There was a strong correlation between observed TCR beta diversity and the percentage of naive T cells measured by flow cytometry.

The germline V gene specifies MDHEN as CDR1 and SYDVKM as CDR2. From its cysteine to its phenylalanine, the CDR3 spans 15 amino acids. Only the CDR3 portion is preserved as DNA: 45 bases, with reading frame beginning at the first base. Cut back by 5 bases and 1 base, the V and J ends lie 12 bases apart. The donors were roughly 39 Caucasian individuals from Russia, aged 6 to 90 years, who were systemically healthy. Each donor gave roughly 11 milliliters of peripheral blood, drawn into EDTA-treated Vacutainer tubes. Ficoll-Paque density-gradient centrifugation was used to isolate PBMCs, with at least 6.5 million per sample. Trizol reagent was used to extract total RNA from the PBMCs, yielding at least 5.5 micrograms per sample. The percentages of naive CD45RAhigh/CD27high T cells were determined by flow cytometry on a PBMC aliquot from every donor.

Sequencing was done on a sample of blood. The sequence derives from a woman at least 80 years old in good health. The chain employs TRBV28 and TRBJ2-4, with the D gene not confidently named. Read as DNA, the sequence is TGTGCCAGCAGTCCCTCGGGCGACGCCAAAAACATTCAGTACTTC. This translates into CASSPSGDAKNIQYF.